One and the same sample provided the 9 T cell receptor beta chains below, sequenced in a study of blood T cells in healthy people across ages. The authors ran a second PCR of roughly 6 to 12 cycles using a sample-barcoded 5' primer and a J-beta primer mix. TCRdb processed the 5' RACE reads anew with MiXCR; each CDR3 protein has one entry. The sample yields about 680,000 distinct CDR3 sequences, 45% to 50% seen once. Sequencing was carried out using blood. The receptors here all came from a woman in her fifties or sixties in good health.

V usage is TRBV12-3 or TRBV12-4 and J usage is TRBJ1-2; TRBD1 aligns across 7 bases. There are 16 residues in the CDR3. V trimming: 3 bases; J trimming: 3 bases; junction bases outside the gene matches: 10. The CDR3: CASSFAQGVVDYGYTF. In DNA, the CDR3 is TGTGCCAGCAGTTTTGCCCAGGGGGTAGTCGACTATGGCTACACCTTC.

V usage is TRBV20-1 and J usage is TRBJ2-1; a possible D gene is TRBD2 (6 bases). CDR1 and CDR2 from the germline V gene are DFQATT and SNEGSKA (reference sequence). CDR3 size: 15 residues. Trimming took 2 bases from V and 5 from J, leaving 16 bases between them. CDR3 in DNA: TGCAGTGCTAGATCCCTTCATGGCGGGGACAATGAGCAGTTCTTC. Protein product: CSARSLHGGDNEQFF.

This clonotype is classed as medium-sized. The V and J genes are TRBV9 and TRBJ2-7; the D is unclear. Trimming took off 0 bases at V and 1 base at J, with 14 bases between the two ends. Germline CDR1 and CDR2: SGDLS and YYNGEE. This CDR3 is built from 16 residues. The DNA of the CDR3 is TGTGCCAGCAGCGTAGGGGATGGGGATTGGTCCTACGAGCAGTACTTC. Protein sequence: CASSVGDGDWSYEQYF.

The sample holds a few counts of this clonotype. The V gene is TRBV6-6, the J gene TRBJ2-3; D is tentatively TRBD1 or TRBD2 (5 bases each). V gave up 5 bases and J gave up 2 bases, with 14 bases separating them. Germline V gives CDR1 MNHNY, CDR2 SVGAGI (reference sequence). This CDR3 region has 15 residues. CDR3 amino acids: CASSRDVRNTDTQYF. The CDR3 nucleotides are TGTGCCAGCAGTCGGGACGTGAGGAACACAGATACGCAGTATTTT.

This clonotype was found a few times. The junction departs from the called germline gene at one end, perhaps through a read error. The V gene is TRBV5-1, the J gene TRBJ2-4; D is unclear. Germline V CDR1 and CDR2: SGHRS, YFSETQ. The CDR3 runs to 15 residues. CDR3 nucleotides: TGTGCCAGCAGCTTAGGTGGGTTAGCCAAAAACATTCAGTACTTC. It translates to CASSLGGLAKNIQYF.

This clonotype showed up just a few times. The chain recombines TRBV12-3 or TRBV12-4 with TRBJ2-5; 8 positions match TRBD1. The junction had 10 bases not matched to a gene; V was cut back by 4 bases and J by 9 bases. The CDR3 is 14 residues long. Here the CDR3 reads CASSSDREFKAQYF. The DNA of the CDR3 is TGTGCCAGCAGTTCGGACAGGGAATTTAAGGCCCAGTACTTC.

The chain has TRBV29-1 and TRBJ1-2; D gene unclear. The V and J ends lost 4 bases and 0 bases respectively, with 15 bases between them. Germline V gives CDR1 SQVTM, CDR2 ANQGSEA. There are 15 residues in the CDR3. Here the CDR3 reads CSVGLSVTSNYGYTF. The CDR3 DNA follows: TGCAGCGTTGGGCTGAGCGTAACCTCTAACTATGGCTACACCTTC.

This clonotype has more than one count but fewer than ten. This sequence joins TRBV20-1 and TRBJ2-3; no firm D call. The CDR3 loop spans 11 amino acids. Per the germline V gene, CDR1 is DFQATT and CDR2 is SNEGSKA (reference sequence). Trimming pared 5 bases from V and 4 bases from J, leaving 7 bases between. The CDR3 spells CSAERSDTQYF. Here the CDR3 DNA reads TGCAGTGCTGAGAGGTCAGATACGCAGTATTTT.

V usage is TRBV7-3 and J usage is TRBJ1-2; the match to TRBD1 covers 7 bases. CDR1 is SGHTA, CDR2 FQGTGA, per germline. The trim removed 0 bases at V and 5 bases at J, leaving 6 bases unmatched. The CDR3 spans 15 residues. For the CDR3, the DNA is TGTGCCAGCAGCTTAACCTCGACAGGGCTATATGGCTACACCTTC. Amino acid sequence: CASSLTSTGLYGYTF.